The entry below gives a single TCR beta chain sequence along with its context. There are 14 residues in the CDR3. The J segment lost 2 bases and the V segment lost 4 bases, leaving 3 bases of the junction unmatched. Per the germline V gene, CDR1 is SGDLS and CDR2 is YYNGEE. The data derive from a study of blood T cell repertoires in COVID-19. Study background: Sample material is recorded as cDNA or gDNA derived from T cells, B-cell-depleted T cells, or PBMCs.

Generated by immunoSEQ multiplex PCR, the TCRdb table keeps only in-frame clones and is missing some. The repertoire includes 410,000 or so clones, about nine tenths of them detected once, and roughly 1.5% sits in the top ten. The chain carries TRBV9 and TRBJ1-5, with 7 bases that match TRBD1. This clonotype was obtained from a woman aged 40 to 50 with COVID-19, enrolled during active disease. The sample was peripheral blood. CDR3 loop: CASSFGQGNQPQHF. In DNA form, the CDR3 reads TGTGCCAGCAGCTTTGGACAGGGCAATCAGCCCCAGCATTTT.